The TCR beta chain described here comes from a study of blood T cells in healthy people across ages. A second 7 to 11 cycle PCR used barcoded and J-beta primers. CDR3-containing paired-end reads numbered at least 2.5 million in each sample. TCRdb ran MiXCR on the 5' RACE reads and lists one entry per CDR3 protein. Here the sample spans some 710,000 distinct CDR3 sequences, about half being singletons. Each donor's blood draw was 7.5 to 10 milliliters of peripheral blood. This clonotype was found a few times. This CDR3 has 15 residues. The chain carries TRBV12-3 or TRBV12-4 and TRBJ2-2; 8 bases line up with TRBD2. The source of this sequence is a man older than 75 in good health. Sequencing was carried out using blood. CDR3 residues: CASRGGGLNTGELFF. CDR3 sequence (DNA): TGTGCTTCGAGGGGCGGGGGGTTGAACACCGGGGAGCTGTTTTTT.